This TCR beta chain was identified during a study of T cell clones after liver transplantation (dated by TCRdb to between 2017 and 2020). Looking at the study overall: The samples were obtained from ITN030ST, a randomized trial that attempted immunosuppression withdrawal within 2 years after liver transplantation. Third party-reactive TCRbeta sequences were also identified from pre-transplant MLRs to serve as an antigen-independent comparator for donor-reactive sequences. Tolerance meant complete immunosuppression withdrawal for at least one year without liver enzymes rising beyond twice the upper limit of normal. After a pre-transplant mixed lymphocyte reaction, TCRbeta sequencing was used to pinpoint donor-reactive T cell clones, which were subsequently tracked in post-transplant blood. Blood samples were taken pre-transplant, pre-randomization before withdrawal, and post-randomization after full withdrawal or failed withdrawal. The subjects received no induction therapy and were kept on standard immunosuppression until randomization at 12-24 months post-transplant. A cohort of 8 liver transplant recipients was studied, of whom 3 were classified as tolerant and 5 as non-tolerant. Of the eight recipients, a few were HCV-positive, while the remaining recipients had been transplanted for non-autoimmune, non-viral indications. The paper's findings and limits, for the study overall: Because of small, heterogeneous patient numbers and non-standardized post-transplant time points, the conclusions were only preliminary. Since no allograft tissue specimens were available, donor-reactive T cells may have migrated into the graft instead of being deleted. Donor-reactive sequences declined more than third party-reactive ones, suggesting partial antigen-specific deletion unrelated to withdrawal success. A significant post-transplant decrease in circulating donor-reactive CD4 TCRbeta sequences was observed in most of the 8 subjects, irrespective of tolerance or HCV status. When repertoire turnover was taken into account, detection of donor-reactive sequences was significantly reduced in 7 of 8 subjects for CD4 and in 8 of 8 subjects for CD8. Low numbers of available donor cells limited the measurable donor-reactive repertoire in a couple of subjects.

Thawed unstimulated PBMCs were stained for CD3, CD4 and CD8 and FACS-sorted into CD3+CD4+ and CD3+CD8+ populations. All 8 studied subjects were randomized to withdrawal of immunosuppression. The Qiagen DNeasy Blood and Tissue Kit was used for genomic DNA isolation. Concerning this clone: This receptor's antigen is unknown. No clone much larger than this one lies a single base away; base qualities are absent.

High-throughput TCRbeta CDR3 sequencing of frozen genomic DNA was performed by immunoSEQ, including PCR amplification, mapping, bias correction and internal controls. The authors' analysis ran thus. Only productive rearrangements were retained, with each unique TCRbeta sequence defined by its CDR3 nucleotide sequence together with its V and J gene. For classification of a sequence as donor-reactive, at least 5-fold expansion in CFSE-low cells relative to unstimulated pre-transplant cells and a frequency of at least 0.01% were required. To ensure at least 90% detection power, minimum frequency thresholds were set for each subject based on that subject's lowest-template unstimulated sample. Jensen-Shannon divergence between the top 1000 TCRbeta sequences after and before transplant was used to measure repertoire turnover. Changes in detection of donor-reactive sequences were assessed with two-sided Fisher's exact tests. TCRdb carries this immuneACCESS record with in-frame sequences only. Its versions omit some clonotypes, under half of them owing to an unresolved V gene in the studies checked, with the rest unexplained. The D gene and trimming were derived from the DNA, and the V and J assignments and clone size from that table. Counted in this sample were roughly 120,000 clones; over 75% of them appeared once. Of the sample, approximately 0.78% falls within the top ten clones.

From its cysteine to its phenylalanine, the CDR3 spans 12 amino acids. Only the CDR3 part of the read is kept: 36 bases, read in frame from the first base. At the junction V is shortened by 6 bases and J by 7 bases; bases outside the gene matches: 4. Taken from the germline V gene, the CDR1 and CDR2 loops are SGHAT and FQNNGV. The chain couples TRBV11-2 to TRBJ2-3, and TRBD1 aligns with 7 junction nucleotides. Sample: CD4+ T cells from blood, taken 12 months after liver transplant. The receptor's source is a human patient who received a liver transplant. Some T cells may originate with the graft donor following a transplant. The CDR3 region has the sequence CASSPQGHTQYF. DNA sequence: TGTGCCAGCAGTCCACAGGGGCATACGCAGTATTTT. Full variable domain (CDR3 extended with the reference TRBV11-2 and TRBJ2-3 proteins): EAGVAQSPRYKIIEKRQSVAFWCNPISGHATLYWYQQILGQGPKLLIQFQNNGVVDDSQLPKDRFSAERLKGVDSTLKIQPAKLEDSAVYLCASSPQGHTQYFGPGTRLTVL.